Presented here are 18 T cell receptor beta chains from one specimen sequenced in a study of T cell repertoires in ileal Crohn's disease (dated by TCRdb to the late 2010s). Library prep was done by the immunoSEQ multiplex PCR assay. As stored in TCRdb, this immuneACCESS dataset retains in-frame rearrangements with V and J assigned. A fraction of the clones does not appear; measured against another copy, unresolved V genes explain less than half of the discrepancy, and the remainder lacks a known reason. For this sample the table gives roughly 4,200 clones, of which 76% were detected only once. Around 6.5% of the sample rests with the top ten. According to the study, the label for this sample's time point signals: inflamed ileum from the surgical specimen. Source material: ileal tissue. Source of these receptors: an adult with Crohn's disease.

This clone came up once. The CDR3 reads CASSYSGAHQPQHF. CDR3 DNA: TGTGCCAGCAGTTACTCAGGGGCCCATCAGCCCCAGCATTTT. This chain joins TRBV6-5 and TRBJ1-5, with D possibly matching TRBD1 (5 bases). Germline CDR1 is MNHEY and CDR2 is SVGAGI. Trimming took off 0 bases at V and 5 bases at J, with 8 bases between the two ends. CDR3 length: 14 residues.

The rearrangement uses TRBV11-1 and TRBJ2-6, with 8 bases matching TRBD2. The CDR3 has 17 residues. Germline CDR1 is SGHAT and CDR2 is FQDESV (reference sequence). The ends lost 4 bases at V and 2 bases at J; junction bases unmatched: 7. CDR3 DNA sequence: TGTGCCAGCAGCTACCGGGGGGGGTTGGCTGGGGCCAACGTCCTGACTTTC. Translation: CASSYRGGLAGANVLTF.

The V and J genes are TRBV6-4 and TRBJ2-6, with 9 positions matching TRBD1. Germline V gene lookup returns CDR1 MRHNA and CDR2 SNTAGT. The V gene end was trimmed by 5 bases and the J gene end by 4 bases; junction bases not matched to a gene: 3. The CDR3 consists of 15 residues. CDR3 sequence (DNA): TGTGCCAGCAGTACAGGGGGCACCGGGGCCAACGTCCTGACTTTC. Protein sequence: CASSTGGTGANVLTF.

The chain links TRBV30 to TRBJ1-5; 8 bases map to TRBD1. CDR1 GTSNPN and CDR2 SVGIG come from the germline V gene (reference sequence). The V and J ends lost 2 bases and 7 bases, in that order; junction bases with no gene match: 7. The CDR3 is 14 amino acids. The CDR3 here is CAWSPGQGDQPQHF. The CDR3 nucleotides are TGTGCCTGGAGTCCCGGACAGGGTGACCAGCCCCAGCATTTT.

The chain has TRBV2 and TRBJ2-2; tentative D call: TRBD1 (6 bases). The germline gives CDR1 SNHLY, CDR2 FYNNEI. CDR3 size: 15 residues. Trimming stripped 6 bases from V and 0 bases from J, with 11 bases between. In DNA, the CDR3 is TGTGCCAGCAGGGGACAAACCGCGAACACCGGGGAGCTGTTTTTT. It specifies CASRGQTANTGELFF.

The chain carries TRBV27 and TRBJ1-6; the D gene is possibly TRBD1 (5 bases). The CDR3 has 14 amino acids. CDR1 is MNHEY and CDR2 is SMNVEV in the germline V gene (reference sequence). Trimming stripped 3 bases from V and 7 bases from J, with 10 bases between. CDR3 sequence (DNA): TGTGCCAGCAGTTTTGCAGGGACCAATTCACCCCTCCACTTT. Amino acid sequence: CASSFAGTNSPLHF.

The rearrangement uses TRBV5-1 and TRBJ2-3, with 10 nucleotides matching TRBD2. The junction had 1 base not matched to a gene; V was cut back by 3 bases and J by 3 bases. The CDR3 covers 14 residues. CDR1 is SGHRS, CDR2 YFSETQ, per germline. This chain's CDR3 is CASSYSGGTDTQYF. The CDR3 DNA sequence: TGCGCCAGCAGCTATAGCGGGGGGACAGATACGCAGTATTTT.

The chain recombines TRBV9 with TRBJ1-5, with D possibly being TRBD1 (6 bases). The germline CDR1 and CDR2 sequences are SGDLS and YYNGEE. The CDR3 is made up of 13 amino acids. V was trimmed by 3 bases and J by 4 bases, leaving 8 bases between them. CDR3 DNA sequence: TGTGCCAGCAGCGGAACAGGGAATCAGCCCCAGCATTTT. Its translation is CASSGTGNQPQHF.

CDR3 sequence: CAISTDEGYGYTF. Here the CDR3 DNA reads TGTGCCATCAGCACGGACGAGGGCTATGGCTACACCTTC. This chain connects TRBV10-3 to TRBJ1-2; D gene uncertain. Germline lookup yields CDR1 ENHRY and CDR2 SYGVKD. The CDR3 has 13 amino acids. Trimming took 6 bases from V and 4 from J, leaving 12 bases between them.

This clone has only one observation. The chain carries TRBV9 and TRBJ2-3; 7 bases align to TRBD2. Losses at the gene ends were 0 bases for V and 2 bases for J; bases not matched to a gene: 12. The CDR3 totals 18 residues. CDR1 and CDR2 from the germline V gene are SGDLS and YYNGEE. The CDR3 is CASSVAVGSGPITDTQYF. The CDR3 DNA sequence: TGTGCCAGCAGCGTAGCTGTGGGTAGCGGGCCGATCACAGATACGCAGTATTTT.

V and J are TRBV2 and TRBJ2-1; D remains ambiguous. In germline, CDR1 is SNHLY, CDR2 FYNNEI. CDR3 length equals 12 residues. With 10 bases removed from V and 6 bases from J, the gap between germline ends came to 13 bases. The chain's CDR3 is CATTLWGNEQFF. The CDR3 coding sequence is TGTGCCACCACCTTATGGGGCAATGAGCAGTTCTTC.

The rearrangement joins TRBV9 to TRBJ2-4; TRBD1 matches 9 bases. CDR3 size: 14 residues. Germline V gene data show CDR1 as SGDLS and CDR2 as YYNGEE. The trim removed 3 bases at V and 9 bases at J, leaving 7 bases unmatched. The CDR3 coding sequence is TGTGCCAGCAGCGAAAACAGGGGGCGCGGCATTCAGTACTTC. It specifies CASSENRGRGIQYF.

This chain connects TRBV7-3 to TRBJ2-7, with D perhaps matching TRBD2 (7 bases). Trimming left V 3 bases short and J 6 bases short, with 15 bases between. This CDR3 has 14 residues. CDR1 SGHTA and CDR2 FQGTGA come from the germline V gene. The CDR3 DNA follows: TGTGCCAGCAGCTTGGACGGGGGGCAGCGCGAGCAGTACTTC. Translated, it gives CASSLDGGQREQYF. Drawing the rest from reference TRBV7-3 and TRBJ2-7, the complete variable domain is GAGVSQTPSNKVTEKGKYVELRCDPISGHTALYWYRQSLGQGPEFLIYFQGTGAADDSGLPNDRFFAVRPEGSVSTLKIQRTERGDSAVYLCASSLDGGQREQYFGPGTRLTVT.

V and J are TRBV7-9 and TRBJ2-4; tentatively, D is TRBD1 (6 bases). The CDR3 sequence is 14 residues long. Germline V lookup: CDR1 SEHNR, CDR2 FQNEAQ (reference sequence). V lost 1 base to trimming and J lost 9 bases, with 13 bases between them. The CDR3 DNA is TGTGCCAGCAGCTTAGTAGGGACATCTGCCATTCAGTACTTC. Its translation is CASSLVGTSAIQYF.

The J gene is TRBJ1-1, the V gene TRBV19; no clear D. The CDR3 has 13 residues. V was pared by 2 bases and J by 2 bases, with 6 bases between. CDR1 LNHDA and CDR2 SQIVND come from the germline V gene (reference sequence). The CDR3 loop is CASSIRLNTEAFF. The DNA for the CDR3 is TGTGCCAGTAGTATAAGGCTTAACACTGAAGCTTTCTTT. The full variable domain, with the rest looked up from reference TRBV19 and TRBJ1-1, is DGGITQSPKYLFRKEGQNVTLSCEQNLNHDAMYWYRQDPGQGLRLIYYSQIVNDFQKGDIAEGYSVSREKKESFPLTVTSAQKNPTAFYLCASSIRLNTEAFFGQGTRLTVV.

The sample holds one count of this clone. The CDR3 loop reads CASGYAGILNYGYTF. The CDR3 coding sequence is TGTGCCAGCGGTTACGCAGGGATTTTGAACTATGGCTACACCTTC. The rearrangement links TRBV7-2 to TRBJ1-2; D might be TRBD1 (5 bases). CDR1 is SGHTA, CDR2 FQGNSA, per germline. The CDR3 loop spans 15 amino acids. V lost 8 bases, J lost 2 bases, and 18 bases lay in between.

This rearrangement joins TRBV5-1 to TRBJ2-5, with D uncertain. This CDR3 has 11 residues. Germline-derived CDR1 and CDR2 are SGHRS and YFSETQ. The V gene lost 5 bases and the J gene lost 5 bases, with 7 bases spanning the gap. In DNA, the CDR3 is TGCGCCAGCAGAGCAACGGAGACCCAGTACTTC. Its protein product is CASRATETQYF.

The rearrangement joins TRBV19 to TRBJ1-2; TRBD1 is a possible D gene (5 bases). The V end lost 0 bases, the J end lost 7 bases, and 12 bases lay between the germline ends. CDR1 and CDR2 from the germline V gene are LNHDA and SQIVND (reference sequence). The CDR3 extends over 14 amino acids. CDR3 coding DNA: TGTGCCAGTAGTATAGAAGAGGCAGGGCTTGGCTACACCTTC. Translating gives CASSIEEAGLGYTF.